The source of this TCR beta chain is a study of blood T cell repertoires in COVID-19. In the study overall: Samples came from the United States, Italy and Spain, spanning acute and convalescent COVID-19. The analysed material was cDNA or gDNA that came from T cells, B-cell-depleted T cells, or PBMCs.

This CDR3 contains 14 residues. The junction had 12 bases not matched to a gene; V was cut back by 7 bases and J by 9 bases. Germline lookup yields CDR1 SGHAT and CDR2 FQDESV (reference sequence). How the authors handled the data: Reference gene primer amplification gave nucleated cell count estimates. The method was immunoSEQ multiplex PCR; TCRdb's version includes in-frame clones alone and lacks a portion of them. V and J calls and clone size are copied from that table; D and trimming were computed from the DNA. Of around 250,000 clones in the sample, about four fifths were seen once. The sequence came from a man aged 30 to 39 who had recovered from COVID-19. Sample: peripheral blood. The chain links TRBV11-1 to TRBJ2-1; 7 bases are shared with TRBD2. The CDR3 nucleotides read TGTGCCAGCACTCCGAGAATGGGAGGGAGTGAGCAGTTCTTC. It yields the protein CASTPRMGGSEQFF.